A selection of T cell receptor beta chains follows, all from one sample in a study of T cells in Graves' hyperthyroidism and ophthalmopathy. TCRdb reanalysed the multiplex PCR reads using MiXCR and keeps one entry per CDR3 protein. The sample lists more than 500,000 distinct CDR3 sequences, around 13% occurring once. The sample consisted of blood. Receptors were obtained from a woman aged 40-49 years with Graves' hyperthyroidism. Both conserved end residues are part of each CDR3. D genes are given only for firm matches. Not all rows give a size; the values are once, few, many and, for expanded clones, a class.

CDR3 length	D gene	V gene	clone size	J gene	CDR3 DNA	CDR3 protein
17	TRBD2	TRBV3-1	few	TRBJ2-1	TGTGCCAGCAGCCGTCCCATTCCCCTAGCGGGGAACAATGAGCAGTTCTTC	CASSRPIPLAGNNEQFF
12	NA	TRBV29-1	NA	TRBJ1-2	TGCAGCGTTGTAGGGGTTAACTATGGCTACACCTTC	CSVVGVNYGYTF
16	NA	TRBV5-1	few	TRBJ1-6	TGCGCCAGCAGCTACAGTATGGACATAAGAAATTCACCCCTCCACTTT	CASSYSMDIRNSPLHF
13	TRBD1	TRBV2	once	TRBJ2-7	TGTGCCAGTAGGACAGGGGACAACTACGAGCAGTACTTC	CASRTGDNYEQYF
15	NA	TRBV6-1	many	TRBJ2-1	TGTGCCAGCAGGGGTCGGGAAAGCTCCTACAATGAGCAGTTCTTC	CASRGRESSYNEQFF
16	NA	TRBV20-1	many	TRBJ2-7	TGCAGTGCTAGAGATCCGAGTCAGGGCACTATCTACGAGCAGTACTTC	CSARDPSQGTIYEQYF
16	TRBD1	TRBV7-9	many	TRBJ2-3	TGTGCCAGCAGCTTACAAAGGGGGCATCGCACAGATACGCAGTATTTT	CASSLQRGHRTDTQYF
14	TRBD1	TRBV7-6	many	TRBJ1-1	TGTGCCAGCAGCAGGACAGGGATGGGCACTGAAGCTTTCTTT	CASSRTGMGTEAFF
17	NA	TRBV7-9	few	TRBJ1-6	TGTGCCAGCAGCTGGCCTGGCGGCCTCGGGCATAATTCACCCCTCCACTTT	CASSWPGGLGHNSPLHF
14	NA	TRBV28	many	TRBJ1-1	TGTGCCAGCAAGAATGACCGGGGCCACCTTGAAGCTTTCTTT	CASKNDRGHLEAFF
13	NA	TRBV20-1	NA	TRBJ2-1	TGCAGTGCTAGAAAAGGGGCGGAGCCGGGCGAGTTCTTC	CSARKGAEPGEFF
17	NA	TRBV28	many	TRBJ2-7	TGTGCCAGCAGTTTGACGGGCTACGGTTATAAGGGCTACGAGCAGTACTTC	CASSLTGYGYKGYEQYF
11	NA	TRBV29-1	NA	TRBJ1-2	TGCAGCGGCCGGGTAGACTATGGCTACACCTTC	CSGRVDYGYTF
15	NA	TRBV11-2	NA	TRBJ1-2	TGTGCCAGCAGCTTACTCCGGGTCGGGAACTATGGCTACACCTTC	CASSLLRVGNYGYTF
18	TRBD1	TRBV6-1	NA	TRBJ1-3	TGTGCCAGCAGTCACCGGGACAGGGGGCGAAAGGCTGGAAACACCATATATTTT	CASSHRDRGRKAGNTIYF
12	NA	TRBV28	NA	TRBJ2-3	TGTGCCAGCAGCTGGGGCGCGGATACGCAGTATTTT	CASSWGADTQYF
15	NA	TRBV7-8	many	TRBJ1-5	TGTGCCAGCAGCCCAGGGACCGTAATCAATCAGCCCCAGCATTTT	CASSPGTVINQPQHF
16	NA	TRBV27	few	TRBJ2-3	TGTGCCAGCAGTTTATCCTCGTACGTTCCCACAGATACGCAGTATTTT	CASSLSSYVPTDTQYF
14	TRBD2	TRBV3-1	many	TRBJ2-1	TGTGCCAGCAGCCGGGCTAGCGGGAGCAATGAGCAGTTCTTC	CASSRASGSNEQFF
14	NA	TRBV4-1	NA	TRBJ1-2	TGCGCCAGCAACTGGGGCCACGCGGACTATGGCTACACCTTC	CASNWGHADYGYTF
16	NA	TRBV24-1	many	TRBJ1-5	TGTGCCACCAGTGATCAGGGGACATCCGGCAATCAGCCCCAGCATTTT	CATSDQGTSGNQPQHF
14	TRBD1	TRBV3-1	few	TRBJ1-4	TGTGCCAGCAGCCATCGGACAGGGGGGGAGAAACTGTTTTTT	CASSHRTGGEKLFF
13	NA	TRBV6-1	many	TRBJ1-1	TGTGCCAGCAGGATAGCTAGGAACACTGAAGCTTTCTTT	CASRIARNTEAFF
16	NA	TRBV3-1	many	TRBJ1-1	TGTGCCAGCAGCCCGACTCTTGTTTTCATGAACACTGAAGCTTTCTTT	CASSPTLVFMNTEAFF
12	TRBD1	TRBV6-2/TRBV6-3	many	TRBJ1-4	TGTGCCAGCGGGACAGCGAATGAAAAACTGTTTTTT	CASGTANEKLFF
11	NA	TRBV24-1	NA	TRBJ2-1	TGTGCCACCAGTGACGGGTACGGGCAGTTCTTC	CATSDGYGQFF
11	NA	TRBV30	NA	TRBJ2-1	TGTGCCTGGCAGGGAGGCAATGAGCAGTTCTTC	CAWQGGNEQFF
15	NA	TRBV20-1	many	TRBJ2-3	TGCAGTGCTAGTCCCCGAAGGAGGTCCCCAGATACGCAGTATTTT	CSASPRRRSPDTQYF
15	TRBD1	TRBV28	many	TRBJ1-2	TGTGCCAGCAGTTCAGGACAGGGTAGACGGTATGGCTACACCTTC	CASSSGQGRRYGYTF
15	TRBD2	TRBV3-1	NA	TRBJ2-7	TGTGCCAGCAGCCAAGATAGCGGGAGGGGTAACGAGCAGTACTTC	CASSQDSGRGNEQYF
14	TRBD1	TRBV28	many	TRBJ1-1	TGTGCCAGCAGTCACAGGGGAGGATTCACTGAAGCTTTCTTT	CASSHRGGFTEAFF
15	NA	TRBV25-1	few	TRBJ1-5	TGTGCCAGCAGTGATTGGGAGGGCCGGAATCAGCCCCAGCATTTT	CASSDWEGRNQPQHF
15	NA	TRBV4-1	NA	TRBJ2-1	TGCGCCAGCAGCCAAGTGAAAGCGGTACACAATGAGCAGTTCTTC	CASSQVKAVHNEQFF
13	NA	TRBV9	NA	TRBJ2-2	TGTGCCAGCAGCGTAGAGAGCACCGGGGAGCTGTTTTTT	CASSVESTGELFF
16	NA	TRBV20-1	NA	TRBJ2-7	TGCAGTGCTAGAGATGCCGTATCAGGGCGTCTCTACGAGCAGTACTTC	CSARDAVSGRLYEQYF
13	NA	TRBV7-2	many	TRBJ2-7	TGTGCCAGCAGCAGAGGGACCGTAGAGGAGCAGTACTTC	CASSRGTVEEQYF
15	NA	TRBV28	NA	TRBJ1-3	TGTGCCAGCAGGTCGATCAGGTTTACTGGAAACACCATATATTTT	CASRSIRFTGNTIYF
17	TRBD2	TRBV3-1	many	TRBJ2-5	TGTGCCAGCAGCCAGAGACCCGGACTAGCGGAACAAGAGACCCAGTACTTC	CASSQRPGLAEQETQYF
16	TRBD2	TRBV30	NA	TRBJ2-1	TGTGCCTGGAGAGTCCCAAGACCTAGCGGCTACAATGAGCAGTTCTTC	CAWRVPRPSGYNEQFF
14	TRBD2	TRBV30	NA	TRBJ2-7	TGTGCCTGGAGTGTAGTAGCGGGAGCGGTCGAGCAGTACTTC	CAWSVVAGAVEQYF
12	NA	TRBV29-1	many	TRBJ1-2	TGCAGCGGGAGAGACAGAAACTATGGCTACACCTTC	CSGRDRNYGYTF
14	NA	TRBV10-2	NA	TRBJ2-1	TGCGCCAGCAGTGAGCAGACTACCGCCAATGAGCAGTTCTTC	CASSEQTTANEQFF